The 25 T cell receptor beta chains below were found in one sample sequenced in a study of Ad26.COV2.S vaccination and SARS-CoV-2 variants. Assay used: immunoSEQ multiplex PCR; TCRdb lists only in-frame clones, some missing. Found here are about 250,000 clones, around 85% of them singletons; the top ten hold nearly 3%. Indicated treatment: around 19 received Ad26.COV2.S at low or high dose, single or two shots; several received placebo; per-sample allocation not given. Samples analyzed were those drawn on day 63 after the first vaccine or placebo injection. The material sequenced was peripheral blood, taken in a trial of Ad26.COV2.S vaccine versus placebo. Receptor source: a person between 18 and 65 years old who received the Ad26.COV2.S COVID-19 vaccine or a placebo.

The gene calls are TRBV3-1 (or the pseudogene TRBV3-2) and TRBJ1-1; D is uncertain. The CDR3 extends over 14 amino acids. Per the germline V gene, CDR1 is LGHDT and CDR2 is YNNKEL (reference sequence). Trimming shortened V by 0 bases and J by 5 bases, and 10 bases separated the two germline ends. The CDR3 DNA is TGTGCCAGCAGCCAAGAGGGCCTGGGGACTGAAGCTTTCTTT. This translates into CASSQEGLGTEAFF.

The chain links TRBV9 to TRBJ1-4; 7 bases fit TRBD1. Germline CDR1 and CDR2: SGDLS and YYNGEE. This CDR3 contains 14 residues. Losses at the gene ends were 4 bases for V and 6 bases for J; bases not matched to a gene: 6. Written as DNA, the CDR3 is TGTGCCAGCAGCTCCCGACAGGGCGATGAAAAACTGTTTTTT. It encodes CASSSRQGDEKLFF.

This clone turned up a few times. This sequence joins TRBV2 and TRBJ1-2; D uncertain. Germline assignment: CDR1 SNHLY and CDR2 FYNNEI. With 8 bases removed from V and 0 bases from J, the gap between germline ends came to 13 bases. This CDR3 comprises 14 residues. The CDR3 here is CASRADQTNYGYTF. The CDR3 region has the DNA TGTGCCAGCCGGGCCGACCAGACTAACTATGGCTACACCTTC.

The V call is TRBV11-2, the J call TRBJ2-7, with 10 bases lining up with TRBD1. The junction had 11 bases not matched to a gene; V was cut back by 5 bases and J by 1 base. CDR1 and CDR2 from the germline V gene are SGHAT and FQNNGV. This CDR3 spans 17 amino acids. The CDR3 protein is CASSQGQGGEWSYEQYF. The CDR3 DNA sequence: TGTGCCAGCAGCCAAGGACAGGGGGGGGAGTGGTCCTACGAGCAGTACTTC.

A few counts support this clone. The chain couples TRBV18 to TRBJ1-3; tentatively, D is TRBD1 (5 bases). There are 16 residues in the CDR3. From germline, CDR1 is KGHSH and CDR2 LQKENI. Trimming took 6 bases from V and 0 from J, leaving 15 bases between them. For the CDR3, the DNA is TGTGCCAGCTCCCTACCGCCCGGGACCTCTGGAAACACCATATATTTT. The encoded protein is CASSLPPGTSGNTIYF.

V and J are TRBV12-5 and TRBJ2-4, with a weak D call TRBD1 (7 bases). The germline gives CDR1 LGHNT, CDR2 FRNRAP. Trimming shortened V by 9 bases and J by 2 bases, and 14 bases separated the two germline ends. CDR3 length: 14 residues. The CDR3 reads CASAGQNTKNIQYF. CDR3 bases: TGTGCTAGCGCGGGACAGAATACCAAAAACATTCAGTACTTC.

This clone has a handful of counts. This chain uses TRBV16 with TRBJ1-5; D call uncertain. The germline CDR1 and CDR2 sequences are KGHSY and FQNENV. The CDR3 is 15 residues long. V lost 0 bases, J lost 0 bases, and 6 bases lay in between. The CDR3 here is CASSQSGDSNQPQHF. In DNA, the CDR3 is TGTGCCAGCAGCCAATCCGGGGATAGCAATCAGCCCCAGCATTTT. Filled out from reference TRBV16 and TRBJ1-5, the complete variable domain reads GEEVAQTPKHLVRGEGQKAKLYCAPIKGHSYVFWYQQVLKNEFKFLISFQNENVFDETGMPKERFSAKCLPNSPCSLEIQATKLEDSAVYFCASSQSGDSNQPQHFGDGTRLSIL.

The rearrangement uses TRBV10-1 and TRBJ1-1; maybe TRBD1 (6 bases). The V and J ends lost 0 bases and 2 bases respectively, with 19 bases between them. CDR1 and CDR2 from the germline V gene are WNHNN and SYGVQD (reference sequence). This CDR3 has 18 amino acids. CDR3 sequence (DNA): TGCGCCAGCAGTGAGTCGGAAGGGGGGGACCACTTTAACACTGAAGCTTTCTTT. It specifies CASSESEGGDHFNTEAFF.

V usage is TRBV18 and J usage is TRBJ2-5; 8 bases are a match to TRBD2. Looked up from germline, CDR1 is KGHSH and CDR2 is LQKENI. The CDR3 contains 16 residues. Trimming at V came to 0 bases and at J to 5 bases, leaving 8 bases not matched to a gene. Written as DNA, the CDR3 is TGTGCCAGCTCACCACCTGGGCGACTAGCGACGGAGACCCAGTACTTC. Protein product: CASSPPGRLATETQYF.

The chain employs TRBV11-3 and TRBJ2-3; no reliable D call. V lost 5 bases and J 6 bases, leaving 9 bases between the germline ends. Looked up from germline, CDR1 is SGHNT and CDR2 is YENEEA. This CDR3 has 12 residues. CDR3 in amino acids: CASSPSSDTQYF. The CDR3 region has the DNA TGTGCCAGCAGCCCATCTAGTGATACGCAGTATTTT. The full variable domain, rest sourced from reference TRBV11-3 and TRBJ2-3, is EAGVVQSPRYKIIEKKQPVAFWCNPISGHNTLYWYLQNLGQGPELLIRYENEEAVDDSQLPKDRFSAERLKGVDSTLKIQPAELGDSAVYLCASSPSSDTQYFGPGTRLTVL.

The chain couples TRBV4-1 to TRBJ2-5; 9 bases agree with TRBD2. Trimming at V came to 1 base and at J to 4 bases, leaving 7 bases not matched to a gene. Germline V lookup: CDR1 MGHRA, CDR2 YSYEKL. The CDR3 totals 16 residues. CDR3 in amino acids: CASSQVSSGGRETQYF. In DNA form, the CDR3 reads TGCGCCAGCAGCCAAGTGTCCAGCGGGGGGAGAGAGACCCAGTACTTC.

The chain's CDR3 is CASSQDTGGGGNTIYF. CDR3 DNA sequence: TGTGCCAGCAGCCAAGATACTGGGGGTGGGGGAAACACCATATATTTT. This chain links TRBV4-2 with TRBJ1-3; the D gene is possibly TRBD1 (5 bases). The CDR3 extends over 16 amino acids. V gave up 0 bases and J gave up 4 bases, with 13 bases separating them. Per germline, CDR1 LGHNA and CDR2 YNFKEQ.

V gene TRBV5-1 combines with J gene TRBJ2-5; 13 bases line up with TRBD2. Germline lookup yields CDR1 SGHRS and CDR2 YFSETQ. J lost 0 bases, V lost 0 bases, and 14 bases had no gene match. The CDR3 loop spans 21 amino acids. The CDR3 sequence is CASSLGLAGGLPIVYQETQYF. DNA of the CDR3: TGCGCCAGCAGCTTGGGACTAGCGGGGGGACTTCCAATAGTGTACCAAGAGACCCAGTACTTC.

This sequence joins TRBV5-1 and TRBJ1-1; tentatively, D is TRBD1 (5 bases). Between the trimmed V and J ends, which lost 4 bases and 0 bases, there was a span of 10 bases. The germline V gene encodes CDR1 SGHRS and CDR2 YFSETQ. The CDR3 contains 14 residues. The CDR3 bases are TGCGCCAGCAGCGAGGGACCCCTGAACACTGAAGCTTTCTTT. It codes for CASSEGPLNTEAFF.

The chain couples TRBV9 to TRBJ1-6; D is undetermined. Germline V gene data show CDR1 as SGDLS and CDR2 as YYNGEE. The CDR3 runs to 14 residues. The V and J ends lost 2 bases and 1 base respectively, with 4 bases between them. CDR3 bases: TGTGCCAGCAGCGTTAGGTCCTATAATTCACCCCTCCACTTT. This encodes CASSVRSYNSPLHF.

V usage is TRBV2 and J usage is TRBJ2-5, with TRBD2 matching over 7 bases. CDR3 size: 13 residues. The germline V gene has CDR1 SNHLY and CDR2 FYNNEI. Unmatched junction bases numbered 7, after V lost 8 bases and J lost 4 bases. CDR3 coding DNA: TGTGCCAGCCGGCGGGGCGGGGGAGAGACCCAGTACTTC. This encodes CASRRGGGETQYF.

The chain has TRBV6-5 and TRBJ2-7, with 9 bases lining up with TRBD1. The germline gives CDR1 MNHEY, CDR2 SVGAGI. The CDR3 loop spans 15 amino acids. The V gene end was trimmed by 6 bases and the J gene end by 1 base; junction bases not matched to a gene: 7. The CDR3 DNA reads TGTGCCAGCAGGGGGTGGACAGGGGATTCCTACGAGCAGTACTTC. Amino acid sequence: CASRGWTGDSYEQYF.

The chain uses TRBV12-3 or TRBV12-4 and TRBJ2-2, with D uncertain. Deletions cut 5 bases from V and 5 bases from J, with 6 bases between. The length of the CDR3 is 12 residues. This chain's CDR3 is CASSSRTGELFF. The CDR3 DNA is TGTGCCAGCAGTAGCAGGACCGGGGAGCTGTTTTTT.

The CDR3 nucleotides are TGCGCCAGCAGCTTCGAGCGGGGGGACACAGATACGCAGTATTTT. Translating gives CASSFERGDTDTQYF. The chain recombines TRBV5-1 with TRBJ2-3; 9 bases agree with TRBD2. After removal of 2 bases from V and 2 bases from J, the junction contained 3 bases not matched to a gene. The CDR3 has 15 amino acids. The germline CDR1 and CDR2 sequences are SGHRS and YFSETQ.

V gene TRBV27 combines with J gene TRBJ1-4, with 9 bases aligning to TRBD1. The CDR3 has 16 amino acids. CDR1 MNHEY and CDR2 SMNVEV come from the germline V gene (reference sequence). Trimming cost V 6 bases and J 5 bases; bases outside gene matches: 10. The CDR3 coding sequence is TGTGCCAGCAGCCTTACTACAGGGGGCGGAAATGAAAAACTGTTTTTT. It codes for CASSLTTGGGNEKLFF.

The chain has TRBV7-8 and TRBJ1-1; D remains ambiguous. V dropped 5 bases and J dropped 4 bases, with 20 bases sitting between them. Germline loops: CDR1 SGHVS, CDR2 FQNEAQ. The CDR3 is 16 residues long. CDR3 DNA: TGTGCCAGCAGCCCAAGGGCCTCATCAAGGTTCACTGAAGCTTTCTTT. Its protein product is CASSPRASSRFTEAFF.

Here the CDR3 DNA reads TGTGCCTGGAGTAGACTAGTGTACCAAGAGACCCAGTACTTC. It translates to CAWSRLVYQETQYF. The V gene is TRBV30, the J gene TRBJ2-5; D may be TRBD2 (6 bases). Germline CDR1 and CDR2: GTSNPN and SVGIG (reference sequence). The CDR3 is 14 residues long. V lost 2 bases to trimming and J lost 0 bases, with 10 bases between them.

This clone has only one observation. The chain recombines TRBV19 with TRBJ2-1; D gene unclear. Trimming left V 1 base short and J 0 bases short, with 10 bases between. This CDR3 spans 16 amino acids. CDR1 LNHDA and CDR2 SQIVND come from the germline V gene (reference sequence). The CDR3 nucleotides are TGTGCCAGTAGTATAGGTGATAGGTTCTCCTACAATGAGCAGTTCTTC. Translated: CASSIGDRFSYNEQFF.

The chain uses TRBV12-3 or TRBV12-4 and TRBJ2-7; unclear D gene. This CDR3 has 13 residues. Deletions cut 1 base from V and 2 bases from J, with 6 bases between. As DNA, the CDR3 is TGTGCCAGCAGTTTAGTACCGGCCTACGAGCAGTACTTC. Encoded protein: CASSLVPAYEQYF.

The DNA of the CDR3 is TGTGCCAGTAACCCCGACAGGGCCTTCGGAAACACCATATATTTT. Translated, it gives CASNPDRAFGNTIYF. The chain employs TRBV19 and TRBJ1-3; 7 nucleotides align to TRBD1. V lost 7 bases, J lost 4 bases, and 10 bases stayed unmatched. Germline CDR1 LNHDA, CDR2 SQIVND (reference sequence). This CDR3 spans 15 amino acids.